Sequencing of this T cell receptor (beta chain) was carried out in a study of beta chain features in type 1 diabetes. The study, taken as a whole, reports: Type 1 diabetes patients showed fewer insertions and more deletions at VDJ junctions. TCRB CDR3s from Type 1 diabetes patients were moderately but significantly shorter in all four CD4+ subsets.

Sorted CD4+ subsets: naive, central memory, regulatory, stem cell-like memory (CD45RO/CCR7/CD25/CD127/CD95/CD27 panel). After removal of 5 bases from V and 3 bases from J, the junction contained 20 bases not matched to a gene. There are 19 residues in the CDR3. The V gene's germline CDR1 is SEHNR and CDR2 FQNEAQ (reference sequence). Expressed TCRB transcripts were sequenced after all isolated RNA was converted to cDNA. TCRdb keeps only in-frame clones here, not all; method: immunoSEQ multiplex PCR. The repertoire holds 600,000 to 650,000 clones, with less than 20% as singletons. Comments on this clone: Its antigen is as yet unknown.

The receptor's source is a man in his late teens or twenties in good health. This sequence joins TRBV7-9 and TRBJ2-7; 9 positions agree with TRBD1. The material sequenced was naive CD4+ T cells from blood. The CDR3 loop reads CASSHPKTGTGKKGYEQYF. CDR3 DNA: TGTGCCAGCAGCCATCCTAAGACCGGGACAGGGAAGAAGGGCTACGAGCAGTACTTC. Looking up the rest from reference TRBV7-9 and TRBJ2-7 gives the full variable domain: DTGVSQNPRHKITKRGQNVTFRCDPISEHNRLYWYRQTLGQGPEFLTYFQNEAQLEKSRLLSDRFSAERPKGSFSTLEIQRTEQGDSAMYLCASSHPKTGTGKKGYEQYFGPGTRLTVT.